The present T cell receptor (beta chain) was sequenced within a study of blood T cells in healthy people across ages. No fewer than 7 million PBMCs went into each sample. A second PCR, run for about 7 to 11 cycles, used a sample-barcoded 5' primer plus a J-beta primer mix. CDR3-containing paired-end reads numbered at least 2.5 million in each sample. TCRdb reanalysed the 5' RACE reads using MiXCR and keeps one entry per CDR3 protein. The data contain some 1,500,000 distinct CDR3 sequences, less than 45% of them seen just once; the ten biggest clones take up about 3.8%. The sample comprised blood. The clonotype was recovered from a woman aged 18-29 years in good health.

In DNA form, the CDR3 reads TGTGCCTATTGGGCGGGGGCCGGGGAGCTGTTTTTT. Its protein is CAYWAGAGELFF. This chain links TRBV10-3 with TRBJ2-2, with 7 bases identical to TRBD2. CDR3 length: 12 residues. V gave up 11 bases and J gave up 6 bases; unmatched junction bases: 6. CDR1 and CDR2 from the germline V gene are ENHRY and SYGVKD.